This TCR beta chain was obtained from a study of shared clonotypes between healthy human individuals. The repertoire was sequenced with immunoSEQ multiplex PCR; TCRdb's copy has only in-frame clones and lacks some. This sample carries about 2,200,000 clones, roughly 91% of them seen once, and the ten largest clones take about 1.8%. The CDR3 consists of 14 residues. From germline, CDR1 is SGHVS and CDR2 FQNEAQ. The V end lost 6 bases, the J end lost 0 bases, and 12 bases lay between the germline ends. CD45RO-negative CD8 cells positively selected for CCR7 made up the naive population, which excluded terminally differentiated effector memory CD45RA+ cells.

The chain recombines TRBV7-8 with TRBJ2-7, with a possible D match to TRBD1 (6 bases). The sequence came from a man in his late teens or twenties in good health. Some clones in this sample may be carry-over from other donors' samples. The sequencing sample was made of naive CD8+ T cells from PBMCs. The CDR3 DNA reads TGTGCCAGCAGTACGTGGGACAACTCCTACGAGCAGTACTTC. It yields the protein CASSTWDNSYEQYF.